This T cell receptor (beta chain) was identified in a study of blood T cell repertoires in COVID-19. At the level of the study: Specimens from acute and convalescent COVID-19 originated in the United States, Italy and Spain.

The junction had 4 bases not matched to a gene; V was cut back by 4 bases and J by 2 bases. The CDR3 is made up of 14 amino acids. Germline CDR1 reads SGHDT; CDR2 reads YYEEEE. Repertoires were generated with immunoSEQ multiplex PCR, while TCRdb's copy carries only in-frame clones and drops some. The repertoire includes about 200,000 clones, about 88% of them detected once, and 4.5% to 5% sits in the top ten. Sequenced sample: peripheral blood. V usage is TRBV5-6 and J usage is TRBJ2-5, with 8 bases that match TRBD1. This clonotype was sampled from a woman older than 75 with acute or convalescent COVID-19. The CDR3 loop is CASSMDRVQETQYF. CDR3 sequence (DNA): TGTGCCAGCAGCATGGACAGGGTTCAAGAGACCCAGTACTTC.